The 26 T cell receptor beta chains presented below share a single source sample, sequenced in a study of blood T cell repertoires in COVID-19. Sequencing was performed with immunoSEQ multiplex PCR; in TCRdb, only in-frame clones are kept and a portion is missing. The repertoire has roughly 200,000 clones, roughly 87% of them found once; the top ten carry 12%. The sample was peripheral blood. These receptors were taken from a woman in her late teens or twenties who had recovered from COVID-19.

This clone was detected only a few times. This chain connects TRBV29-1 to TRBJ1-1; the D gene is possibly TRBD1 (6 bases). Germline-derived CDR1 and CDR2 are SQVTM and ANQGSEA. Trimming took off 6 bases at V and 4 bases at J, with 15 bases between the two ends. The CDR3 loop spans 13 amino acids. CDR3 nucleotide sequence: TGCAGCGTATTACAGGGTAGTAGCACTGAAGCTTTCTTT. Translating gives CSVLQGSSTEAFF.

This clone has only a few counts. The chain links TRBV6-2 or TRBV6-3 to TRBJ2-7, with D tentatively TRBD1 (5 bases). V was trimmed by 0 bases and J by 6 bases, leaving 21 bases between them. The germline CDR1 and CDR2 sequences are MNHEY and SVGEGT. This CDR3 contains 17 residues. The CDR3 sequence: CASSYSRWGREGREQYF. The CDR3 nucleotides are TGTGCCAGCAGTTACTCTCGATGGGGCAGGGAAGGACGCGAGCAGTACTTC.

This sequence joins TRBV9 and TRBJ2-2, with D possibly being TRBD2 (5 bases). The CDR3 is 13 amino acids. The V end lost 3 bases, the J end lost 7 bases, and 10 bases lay between the germline ends. CDR1 SGDLS and CDR2 YYNGEE come from the germline V gene. CDR3 bases: TGTGCCAGCAGCGGGGAGTGGAGCGGGGAGCTGTTTTTT. Protein product: CASSGEWSGELFF. Looking up the rest from reference TRBV9 and TRBJ2-2 gives the full variable domain: DSGVTQTPKHLITATGQRVTLRCSPRSGDLSVYWYQQSLDQGLQFLIQYYNGEERAKGNILERFSAQQFPDLHSELNLSSLELGDSALYFCASSGEWSGELFFGEGSRLTVL.

This chain joins TRBV20-1 and TRBJ2-1, with TRBD2 matching 13 bases. This CDR3 has 16 amino acids. CDR1 is DFQATT and CDR2 is SNEGSKA in the germline V gene (reference sequence). V lost 6 bases and J lost 2; bases outside the gene matches: 7. The CDR3 protein is CSASLGLAGTYNEQFF. The CDR3 nucleotides are TGCAGTGCCAGTTTGGGACTAGCGGGAACCTACAATGAGCAGTTCTTC.

This CDR3 reads CASSLFSLGWSSGANVLTF. In nucleotides, the CDR3 is TGTGCCAGCAGTTTGTTTAGCTTAGGCTGGAGCTCTGGGGCCAACGTCCTGACTTTC. This chain connects TRBV27 to TRBJ2-6; D is undetermined. The CDR3 has 19 amino acids. CDR1 is MNHEY, CDR2 SMNVEV, per germline (reference sequence). V was cut by 3 bases and J by 0 bases, with 18 bases left in between. The full variable domain, in which reference TRBV27 and TRBJ2-6 provide the parts outside the CDR3, is EAQVTQNPRYLITVTGKKLTVTCSQNMNHEYMSWYRQDPGLGLRQIYYSMNVEVTDKGDVPEGYKVSRKEKRNFPLILESPSPNQTSLYFCASSLFSLGWSSGANVLTFGAGSRLTVL.

The rearrangement links TRBV3-1 (or the pseudogene TRBV3-2) to TRBJ1-3; D might be TRBD1 (6 bases). This CDR3 region has 15 residues. Germline CDR1 and CDR2: LGHDT and YNNKEL (reference sequence). The germline V and J ends were trimmed by 6 bases and 3 bases, with 15 bases remaining between them. The CDR3 nucleotides read TGTGCCAGCAGTTTCAGGGGCTCTTATGGAAACACCATATATTTT. Amino acids: CASSFRGSYGNTIYF.

This clone was counted a single time. CDR3 sequence (DNA): TGCGCCAGCAGCCCCGGCGGGGTGAGCTCTGGGGCCAACGTCCTGACTTTC. This translates into CASSPGGVSSGANVLTF. The chain has TRBV5-1 and TRBJ2-6; weak D call: TRBD2 (6 bases). V lost 4 bases and J lost 0, with 14 bases in between. From germline, CDR1 is SGHRS and CDR2 YFSETQ. This CDR3 contains 17 residues.

V and J are TRBV7-2 and TRBJ1-4; a possible D gene is TRBD1 (5 bases). This CDR3 comprises 15 residues. The germline V gene has CDR1 SGHTA and CDR2 FQGNSA. V dropped 0 bases and J dropped 0 bases, with 5 bases sitting between them. CDR3 nucleotide sequence: TGTGCCAGCAGCTTAGCGACAGCAACTAATGAAAAACTGTTTTTT. It translates to CASSLATATNEKLFF.

The genes are TRBV6-5 and TRBJ2-5, with 11 positions matching TRBD1. Unmatched junction bases numbered 5, after V lost 3 bases and J lost 5 bases. The CDR3 is 15 amino acids. Germline V gives CDR1 MNHEY, CDR2 SVGAGI. This CDR3 reads CASSYRTGGAETQYF. In DNA, the CDR3 is TGTGCCAGCAGTTATCGGACAGGGGGCGCCGAGACCCAGTACTTC.

The gene calls are TRBV7-2 and TRBJ1-3, with D unresolved. Germline values: CDR1 SGHTA, CDR2 FQGNSA. Trimming removed 5 bases at V and 0 bases at J, with 14 bases between. There are 16 residues in the CDR3. The DNA for the CDR3 is TGTGCCAGCAGCCTAATGGGAGCCAACTCTGGAAACACCATATATTTT. Its translation: CASSLMGANSGNTIYF.

The genes are TRBV9 and TRBJ2-3, with TRBD1 as a possible D gene (5 bases). Deletions cut 0 bases from V and 0 bases from J, with 5 bases between. Looked up from germline, CDR1 is SGDLS and CDR2 is YYNGEE. This CDR3 is built from 14 residues. CDR3 region: CASSVDRSTDTQYF. The CDR3 DNA sequence: TGTGCCAGCAGCGTAGACAGGAGCACAGATACGCAGTATTTT.

This clone was detected a few times. V gene TRBV7-3 combines with J gene TRBJ1-6; D perhaps matches TRBD1 (5 bases). This CDR3 region has 16 residues. CDR1 is SGHTA, CDR2 FQGTGA, per germline. V lost 4 bases, J lost 8 bases, and 18 bases lay in between. CDR3 sequence reads: CASSSSDSSKDSPLHF. In DNA, the CDR3 is TGTGCCAGCAGCTCAAGTGACAGCAGCAAAGATTCACCCCTCCACTTT.

The chain joins TRBV7-8 to TRBJ1-5; no firm D call. Trimming removed 5 bases at V and 3 bases at J, with 8 bases between. Germline V CDR1 and CDR2: SGHVS, FQNEAQ. The CDR3 is 13 amino acids. CDR3 region: CASSRASNQPQHF. The CDR3 bases are TGTGCCAGCAGCCGGGCCTCCAATCAGCCCCAGCATTTT.

In DNA, the CDR3 is TGTGCCAGCAGTAGAGGGATCAATGAGCAGTTCTTC. Translating it yields CASSRGINEQFF. The rearrangement uses TRBV5-4 and TRBJ2-1, with a weak D call TRBD2 (5 bases). The CDR3 runs 12 residues. Germline CDR1 SGHNT, CDR2 YYREEE (reference sequence). The germline V and J ends were trimmed by 5 bases and 6 bases, with 9 bases remaining between them.

Remarks on this clone: Compared with germline, one end of the junction differs, possibly owing to a read error. The J gene is TRBJ2-3, the V gene TRBV5-5; 8 nucleotides align to TRBD2. Germline lookup yields CDR1 SGHKS and CDR2 YYEKEE (reference sequence). The CDR3 has 11 amino acids. The CDR3 nucleotides read TGTGCCAGCAGCTTTAGCGGGACCGCGGGTTTT. Protein sequence: CASSFSGTAGF.

This clone was observed a handful of times. The genes are TRBV7-2 and TRBJ1-5, with TRBD1 matching 9 bases. In germline, CDR1 is SGHTA, CDR2 FQGNSA. J was trimmed by 7 bases and V by 4 bases; bases with no gene match: 8. This CDR3 contains 15 residues. CDR3 residues: CASSSTGTGNQPQHF. The CDR3 DNA sequence: TGTGCCAGCAGCTCAACAGGGACAGGGAACCAGCCCCAGCATTTT. Variable domain in full (rest from reference TRBV7-2 and TRBJ1-5): GAGVSQSPSNKVTEKGKDVELRCDPISGHTALYWYRQSLGQGLEFLIYFQGNSAPDKSGLPSDRFSAERTGGSVSTLTIQRTQQEDSAVYLCASSSTGTGNQPQHFGDGTRLSIL.

V gene TRBV10-3 combines with J gene TRBJ1-1; 11 bases are a match to TRBD1. J was trimmed by 5 bases and V by 10 bases; bases with no gene match: 15. Germline CDR1 ENHRY, CDR2 SYGVKD. This CDR3 is built from 16 residues. The chain's CDR3 is CATRTGDRGEGTEAFF. The CDR3 nucleotides read TGTGCCACCAGAACCGGGGACAGGGGGGAGGGGACTGAAGCTTTCTTT.

V usage is TRBV15 and J usage is TRBJ2-5; 7 bases map to TRBD1. V trimming: 1 base; J trimming: 4 bases; junction bases outside the gene matches: 0. The germline CDR1 and CDR2 sequences are LNHNV and YYDKDF (reference sequence). The CDR3 runs 13 residues. The CDR3 here is CATSRAGGETQYF. CDR3 DNA sequence: TGTGCCACCAGCAGAGCAGGGGGAGAGACCCAGTACTTC.

This chain links TRBV5-1 with TRBJ2-7; 8 nucleotides match TRBD2. The junction had 6 bases not matched to a gene; V was cut back by 4 bases and J by 6 bases. The V gene's germline CDR1 is SGHRS and CDR2 YFSETQ. The CDR3 runs 13 residues. In DNA, the CDR3 is TGCGCCAGCAGCCCGGGGGGGATGGGCGAGCAGTACTTC. Protein: CASSPGGMGEQYF.

The gene calls are TRBV5-1 and TRBJ2-1, with TRBD1 matching 11 bases. CDR1 and CDR2 (germline): SGHRS, YFSETQ. The CDR3 sequence is 16 residues long. Germline trimming cut 3 bases from V and 7 bases from J; bases unmatched to any gene: 9. DNA for the CDR3: TGCGCCAGCAGCTATCGGACAGGGGGCCCCACAAATGAGCAGTTCTTC. Its translation is CASSYRTGGPTNEQFF.

CDR3 residues: CASSFQGKTQYF. CDR3 nucleotide sequence: TGTGCCAGCAGTTTTCAGGGAAAGACCCAGTACTTC. The chain recombines TRBV12-3 or TRBV12-4 with TRBJ2-5, with a tentative D call TRBD1 (5 bases). Trimming removed 3 bases from V and 6 bases from J, with 8 bases in between. The CDR3 extends over 12 amino acids.

The chain recombines TRBV30 with TRBJ2-2, with D possibly matching TRBD1 (7 bases). The CDR3 is 15 residues long. V gave up 7 bases and J gave up 6 bases, with 21 bases separating them. Per germline, CDR1 GTSNPN and CDR2 SVGIG (reference sequence). This CDR3 is CAYIGRGREPGELFF. The CDR3 DNA sequence: TGTGCCTATATTGGAAGGGGGCGGGAACCCGGGGAGCTGTTTTTT.

This chain links TRBV19 with TRBJ2-7; 8 nucleotides line up with TRBD1. The CDR3 has 14 amino acids. Germline trimming cut 3 bases from V and 6 bases from J; bases unmatched to any gene: 7. CDR1 and CDR2 (germline): LNHDA, SQIVND (reference sequence). CDR3 loop: CASSMGQVFLEQYF. The CDR3, as DNA: TGTGCCAGTAGTATGGGACAGGTGTTTCTCGAGCAGTACTTC.

This clone was seen a single time. CDR3 region: CASSFRQGNTIYF. In nucleotides, the CDR3 is TGTGCCAGCAGTTTCCGACAGGGAAACACCATATATTTT. The gene calls are TRBV12-3 or TRBV12-4 and TRBJ1-3; a weak D match, TRBD1 (5 bases). The germline V and J ends were trimmed by 3 bases and 4 bases, with 7 bases remaining between them. This CDR3 region has 13 residues.

This chain uses TRBV19 with TRBJ1-1; no firm D call. The CDR3 covers 16 residues. Between the trimmed V and J ends, which lost 5 bases and 1 base, there was a span of 17 bases. CDR1 is LNHDA and CDR2 is SQIVND in the germline V gene (reference sequence). Here the CDR3 DNA reads TGTGCCAGTAGTTTCCTAACATGGGCCGGGAACACTGAAGCTTTCTTT. Translated: CASSFLTWAGNTEAFF.

This chain links TRBV27 with TRBJ1-5, with D maybe TRBD1 (6 bases). The CDR3 extends over 15 amino acids. Germline V gene lookup returns CDR1 MNHEY and CDR2 SMNVEV (reference sequence). With 2 bases removed from V and 5 bases from J, the gap between germline ends came to 13 bases. In DNA, the CDR3 is TGTGCCAGCAGTTTAACTGGGGGCCTCCATCAGCCCCAGCATTTT. Translating it yields CASSLTGGLHQPQHF.